This record covers a single TCR beta chain. In its sample, this clonotype was seen a few times. It has no known antigen specificity. Qualities for individual bases were not recorded, and no much larger clone is one base off. These data come from a study of molecular identifiers for immune sequencing clone quantification (dated by TCRdb to the late 2010s). Looking at the study overall: For a replicate experiment, the RNA from either about 20,000 or 100,000 naive CD8 T cells was divided into five aliquots, and four of those aliquots went on to sequencing. CD8 T cells were used in a methods study to benchmark molecular-identifier clustering-based TCR repertoire sequencing (MIDCIRS) and TCR RNA copy counting.

The method was PCR. Data came from a NextSeq 500. Bulk TCR libraries were generated as previously described, with the TCR primers listed in Table S5 used. The Qiagen AllPrep DNA/RNA kit was used to purify total RNA. Before any analysis, reads coming from multiple sequencing runs of the same library were combined into one pool. The source study handled its data this way. Reads were retained only if their TCR constant sequence matched exactly, and those retained reads were trimmed to 150 nt and grouped according to their 12-nt molecular barcodes. Reads in each barcode group were sub-clustered using a 15% Levenshtein threshold, and a quality-weighted consensus sequence was built for each RNA molecule. Non-functional sequences were removed, as were lower-count sequences one edit away from another. Based on a fit of two negative binomial distributions, barcode sub-clusters having less than 20% of the maximum read count were discarded. The raw public reads went through TCRdb reprocessing: fastp at Q25, MiXCR clone calling, in-frame beta chains kept. Identical CDR3 protein sequences are pooled into one entry, listed with their most common genes and DNA. TCRdb's processing, not the study's, gives the V and J calls here. Across this sample there are 460,000 or so distinct CDR3 sequences, with approximately 25% seen only once. Around 0.78% of the sample lies in the top ten.

What the authors observed across the whole study: Highly expanded clone sizes could be underestimated if identical TCR molecules share a barcode. In CMV-specific effector cells, clones with more than 20 RNA copies accounted for over 99% of molecules, whereas in naive cells such clones accounted for under 1%. Without barcode sub-clustering, chimeric consensus sequences inflated TCR diversity; chimeras reached as high as 47%. A single cell's worth of spiked-in Jurkat TCR RNA was reported detectable even among under 1.3 million naive CD8 T cells. Roughly 3 recovered TCR RNA copies per cell were obtained by modeling, versus approximately 10 by digital PCR, implying a capture efficiency of 30% to 35%. Naive libraries contained spiked-in Jurkat TCR RNA (more than 9 copies' worth), which is not part of the donor repertoire.

Libraries of naive CD8 T cells were built from anywhere between about 19,000 and 1,100,000 sorted cells, with 10%, 30% or 50% of the purified RNA used. Naive CD8 T cells, defined as CD8+CD4-CCR7+CD45RA+, were FACS-sorted into RLT Plus buffer on a BD FACSAria II. To test detection sensitivity, Jurkat RNA equal to approximately 10 TCR copies was added to samples of about 20,000-1,000,000 naive CD8 T cells. CD8 T cells were enriched using RosetteSep CD8+ T Cell Enrichment Cocktail and Ficoll-Paque, and the enriched cells then underwent ACK red cell lysis. The cysteine opens and the phenylalanine closes a CDR3 of 12 amino acids. The sequence is cut down to CDR3 DNA, 36 bases in frame from base 1. CDR1 SGHVS and CDR2 FQNEAQ were looked up in the germline V gene. V is reduced by 6 bases and J by 11 bases, leaving a spacing of 16 bases between them.

The sequenced material came from naive CD8+ T cells from blood, with Jurkat cell RNA spiked in. The cell subset or site label of this sample denotes: FACS-sorted CD8+CD4-CCR7+CD45RA+ naive T cells. The receptor comes from a human donor in good health. Some libraries in this study had Jurkat cell RNA spiked in. This chain is built from TRBV7-8 and TRBJ1-1; a confident D gene designation cannot be given. The nucleotide sequence reads as follows: TGTGCCAGCAGTTCAACTCTGGGCCCGGCTTTCTTT. Translated, this is CASSSTLGPAFF.